These 8 T cell receptor beta chains were sequenced from one sample in a study of radiotherapy plus CTLA-4 blockade in lung cancer. Here immunoSEQ multiplex PCR was the method, and the copy in TCRdb shows in-frame clones only, minus some. The data show around 86,000 clones, under 85% seen once. This specimen consisted of peripheral blood, obtained from a patient treated with radiotherapy plus ipilimumab. Receptor source: a human donor with non-small cell lung cancer who had stable disease on radiotherapy plus ipilimumab.

The V call is TRBV19, the J call TRBJ2-7, with D hard to call. With 6 bases removed from V and 2 bases from J, the gap between germline ends came to 11 bases. The CDR3 has 13 residues. Germline CDR1 reads LNHDA; CDR2 reads SQIVND (reference sequence). The CDR3 coding sequence is TGTGCCAGTAGAGCGACGGTGACCTACGAGCAGTACTTC. Its translation: CASRATVTYEQYF.

DNA of the CDR3: TGTGCCAGCAGCCTCCGGACAGGGGAAGAGACCCAGTACTTC. Protein: CASSLRTGEETQYF. V usage is TRBV11-2 and J usage is TRBJ2-5, with TRBD1 matching over 9 bases. This CDR3 has 14 amino acids. The V segment lost 5 bases and the J segment 3 bases; nucleotides outside the gene matches: 4. Per germline, CDR1 SGHAT and CDR2 FQNNGV. Variable domain in full (rest from reference TRBV11-2 and TRBJ2-5): EAGVAQSPRYKIIEKRQSVAFWCNPISGHATLYWYQQILGQGPKLLIQFQNNGVVDDSQLPKDRFSAERLKGVDSTLKIQPAKLEDSAVYLCASSLRTGEETQYFGPGTRLLVL.

The gene calls are TRBV2 and TRBJ2-7; 10 bases are shared with TRBD1. The germline gives CDR1 SNHLY, CDR2 FYNNEI. V lost 6 bases and J lost 5; bases outside the gene matches: 7. This CDR3 has 14 residues. The CDR3 sequence: CASRAAGQGNEQYF. The CDR3 nucleotides are TGTGCCAGCAGGGCCGCGGGACAGGGGAACGAGCAGTACTTC.

J is TRBJ1-1 and V is TRBV18; D is uncertain. The CDR3 contains 18 residues. Germline CDR1 reads KGHSH; CDR2 reads LQKENI. The ends were cut back, 1 base at V and 0 bases at J, with 18 bases in the middle. The DNA of the CDR3 is TGTGCCAGCTCACCACAAAACTGGGCGGGTTTAATGAACACTGAAGCTTTCTTT. It translates to CASSPQNWAGLMNTEAFF.

J is TRBJ2-2 and V is TRBV5-1; D is unresolved. V dropped 7 bases and J dropped 1 base, with 11 bases sitting between them. There are 14 residues in the CDR3. CDR1 and CDR2 from the germline V gene are SGHRS and YFSETQ. CDR3: CASGRTGNTGELFF. CDR3 bases: TGCGCCAGCGGAAGGACGGGGAACACCGGGGAGCTGTTTTTT.

This CDR3 reads CASSFPQGVLGAFF. DNA for the CDR3: TGTGCCAGCAGTTTTCCGCAGGGGGTCTTGGGTGCTTTCTTT. The chain employs TRBV28 and TRBJ1-1, with 7 nucleotides matching TRBD1. The CDR3 covers 14 residues. Germline trimming cut 3 bases from V and 11 bases from J; bases unmatched to any gene: 12. Germline V gene lookup returns CDR1 MDHEN and CDR2 SYDVKM.

The chain combines TRBV6-5 with TRBJ2-7; tentative D call: TRBD1 (6 bases). The CDR3 loop spans 14 amino acids. V was cut by 5 bases and J by 6 bases, with 17 bases left in between. Germline V gene sequence: CDR1 MNHEY, CDR2 SVGAGI. CDR3 sequence reads: CASSVRDQGGEQYF. The CDR3, as DNA: TGTGCCAGCAGTGTCCGGGACCAAGGGGGCGAGCAGTACTTC.

V is TRBV6-5 and J is TRBJ2-2; 8 bases fit TRBD2. The CDR3 spans 13 residues. Germline trimming cut 3 bases from V and 7 bases from J; bases unmatched to any gene: 1. The germline V gene encodes CDR1 MNHEY and CDR2 SVGAGI. In nucleotides, the CDR3 is TGTGCCAGCAGTTATAGCGGGGTCGGGGAGCTGTTTTTT. Amino acids: CASSYSGVGELFF.